Included here is one T cell receptor beta chain sequence, with context. The target antigen is unknown. The source of the sample is a study of blood T cells in healthy people across ages. This CDR3 region has 13 residues. Germline CDR1 and CDR2: SQVTM and ANQGSEA. Trimming at V came to 4 bases and at J to 8 bases, leaving 5 bases not matched to a gene. Each individual donor underwent a draw of 8.5 to 10 milliliters of peripheral blood. The study, taken as a whole, reports: Roughly linearly, TCR beta diversity per million T cells fell as age increased. The long-lived group displayed more naive CD4+ cells, plus higher diversity, than the aged donors did. The diversity estimates, figures obtained from one million T cells, were considered underestimates.

Alongside a J-beta primer mix, a sample-barcoded 5' primer served in a second PCR lasting about 7 to 11 cycles. Each CDR3 protein gets one entry after TCRdb re-called the 5' RACE reads with MiXCR. Of approximately 600,000 distinct CDR3 sequences in the sample, about 53% were seen once. This chain connects TRBV29-1 to TRBJ2-1, with 10 bases lining up with TRBD1. The sequenced material came from blood. This sequence was found in a man between 60 and 75 years old in good health. CDR3 loop: CSVAGQGMHEQFF. The CDR3 nucleotides are TGCAGCGTTGCGGGACAGGGGATGCATGAGCAGTTCTTC.